This T cell receptor (beta chain) appears in the sequencing data of a study of blood T cell repertoires in COVID-19. Study summary: T cells, B-cell-depleted T cells, or PBMCs supplied cDNA or gDNA.

The CDR3 length is 15 residues. Germline V gives CDR1 SGHVS, CDR2 FQNEAQ. The trim removed 4 bases at V and 6 bases at J, leaving 5 bases unmatched. The repertoire was sequenced with immunoSEQ multiplex PCR; TCRdb's copy has only in-frame clones and lacks some. This table holds about 68,000 clones, approximately 85% found once. This clone was counted only a few times. The sequenced sample consisted of peripheral blood. This TCR was sampled from a man aged 45-65 years with acute or convalescent COVID-19. The chain uses TRBV7-8 and TRBJ1-6; 8 bases map to TRBD1. The CDR3 DNA is TGTGCCAGCAGCTCCGGACAGGGCTTTAATTCACCCCTCCACTTT. Translation: CASSSGQGFNSPLHF.